This T cell receptor (beta chain) was obtained from a study of CD8 T cells in ankylosing spondylitis. Study-wide findings and caveats: What seemed typical of ankylosing spondylitis blood was a TCR beta motif built from fewer than ten highly homologous variants.

This clonotype was picked up many times. Antigen unknown. Each TCR beta library was made by quantitative 5'-RACE that incorporated molecular barcodes. From the 5' RACE reads, TCRdb called clonotypes with MiXCR, one entry per CDR3 protein. The table records some 250,000 distinct CDR3 sequences, under 30% of them present only once. V lost 3 bases to trimming and J lost 7 bases, with 9 bases between them. Germline CDR1 reads LGHDT; CDR2 reads YNNKEL (reference sequence). The CDR3 totals 12 residues. The chain links TRBV3-1 to TRBJ1-2, with D possibly TRBD1 on 6 matching bases. This receptor was obtained from a male donor with ankylosing spondylitis or in good health (not recorded which). Sample: blood, either unsorted or a sorted T cell fraction (not recorded which). The CDR3 protein is CASSQGAFGYTF. CDR3 DNA sequence: TGTGCCAGCAGCCAGGGGGCGTTTGGCTACACCTTC.